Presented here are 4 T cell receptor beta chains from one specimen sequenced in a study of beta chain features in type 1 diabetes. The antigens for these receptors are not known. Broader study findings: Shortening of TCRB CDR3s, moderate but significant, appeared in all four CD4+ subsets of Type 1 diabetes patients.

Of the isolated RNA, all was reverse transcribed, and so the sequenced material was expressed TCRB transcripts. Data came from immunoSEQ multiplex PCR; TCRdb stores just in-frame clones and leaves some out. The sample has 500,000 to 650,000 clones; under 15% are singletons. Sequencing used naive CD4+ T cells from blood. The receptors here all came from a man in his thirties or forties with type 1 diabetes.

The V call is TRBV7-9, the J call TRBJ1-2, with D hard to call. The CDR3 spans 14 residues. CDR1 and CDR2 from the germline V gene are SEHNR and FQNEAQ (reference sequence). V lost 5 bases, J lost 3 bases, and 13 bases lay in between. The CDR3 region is CASSHLPGDYGYTF. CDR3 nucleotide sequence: TGTGCCAGCAGCCACCTCCCTGGGGACTATGGCTACACCTTC. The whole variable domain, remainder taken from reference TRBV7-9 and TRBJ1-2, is DTGVSQNPRHKITKRGQNVTFRCDPISEHNRLYWYRQTLGQGPEFLTYFQNEAQLEKSRLLSDRFSAERPKGSFSTLEIQRTEQGDSAMYLCASSHLPGDYGYTFGSGTRLTVV.

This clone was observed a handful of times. In DNA, the CDR3 is TGTGCCTGGGCCGGGACAGGGAATTCACCCCTCCACTTT. Translation: CAWAGTGNSPLHF. The chain links TRBV30 to TRBJ1-6, with TRBD1 matching 9 bases. V gave up 5 bases and J gave up 7 bases; unmatched junction bases: 3. The germline CDR1 and CDR2 sequences are GTSNPN and SVGIG (reference sequence). This CDR3 is 13 amino acids long.

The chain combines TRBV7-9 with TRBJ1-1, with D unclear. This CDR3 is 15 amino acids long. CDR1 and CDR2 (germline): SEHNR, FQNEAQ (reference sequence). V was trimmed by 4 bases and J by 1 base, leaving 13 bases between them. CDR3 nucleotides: TGTGCCAGCAGCTCGGCGGTGGGCCCGAACACTGAAGCTTTCTTT. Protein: CASSSAVGPNTEAFF.

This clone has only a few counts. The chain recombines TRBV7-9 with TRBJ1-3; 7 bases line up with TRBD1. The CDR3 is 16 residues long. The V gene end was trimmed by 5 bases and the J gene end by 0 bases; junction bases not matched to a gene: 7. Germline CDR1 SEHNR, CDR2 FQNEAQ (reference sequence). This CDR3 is CASSLPDRSSGNTIYF. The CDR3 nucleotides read TGTGCCAGCAGCCTCCCGGACAGGAGCTCTGGAAACACCATATATTTT.